What follows are 15 T cell receptor beta chains derived from one specimen sequenced in a study of Ad26.COV2.S vaccination and SARS-CoV-2 variants. The treatment here: some 20 received Ad26.COV2.S at low or high dose, single or two shots; about 5 received placebo; per-sample allocation not given. The samples were gathered on day 63 after the first injection of vaccine or placebo. Sequencing used immunoSEQ multiplex PCR; TCRdb keeps in-frame clones, though not all of them. The top ten hold around 10% of the sample, which has 240,000 or so clones, 70% to 90% seen once. The material sequenced was peripheral blood, taken in a trial of Ad26.COV2.S vaccine versus placebo. Receptors were obtained from a person aged 18-65 years who received the Ad26.COV2.S COVID-19 vaccine or a placebo.

The CDR3 spells CSASSRSTDTQYF. The CDR3 nucleotides read TGCAGTGCTAGTTCCCGGAGCACAGATACGCAGTATTTT. The chain couples TRBV20-1 to TRBJ2-3; the D is unclear. Trimming took off 3 bases at V and 0 bases at J, with 7 bases between the two ends. CDR3 length: 13 amino acids. Germline V lookup: CDR1 DFQATT, CDR2 SNEGSKA (reference sequence).

The chain has TRBV27 and TRBJ1-5; a weak D match, TRBD1 (6 bases). The CDR3 sequence is 17 residues long. Trimming took off 6 bases at V and 0 bases at J, with 18 bases between the two ends. CDR1 is MNHEY, CDR2 SMNVEV, per germline (reference sequence). The CDR3 DNA follows: TGTGCCAGCAGCCCGCTTGGACAGACCCGTAGCAATCAGCCCCAGCATTTT. Protein sequence: CASSPLGQTRSNQPQHF.

This chain links TRBV28 with TRBJ1-2; D remains unclear. The germline V gene has CDR1 MDHEN and CDR2 SYDVKM. The germline V and J ends were trimmed by 5 bases and 2 bases, with 18 bases remaining between them. The CDR3 totals 16 residues. CDR3 protein: CASSPAYTTGNYGYTF. The CDR3 DNA reads as TGTGCCAGCAGTCCTGCTTACACTACGGGGAACTATGGCTACACCTTC.

This sequence joins TRBV14 and TRBJ2-5; 7 positions match TRBD1. The CDR3 contains 16 residues. With V trimmed by 4 bases and J by 1 base, 9 bases remained unmatched. Germline lookup yields CDR1 SGHDN and CDR2 FVKESK. Here the CDR3 reads CASSRLGTDVQETQYF. For the CDR3, the DNA is TGTGCCAGCAGCCGCCTCGGGACAGACGTCCAAGAGACCCAGTACTTC.

This rearrangement joins TRBV24-1 to TRBJ1-5; TRBD1 agrees at 9 bases. V shed 1 base, J shed 6 bases, and the junction held 6 bases outside the gene matches. Germline CDR1 reads KGHDR; CDR2 reads SFDVKD. This CDR3 comprises 16 residues. CDR3 protein: CATSDFRQGDGQPQHF. The CDR3 DNA follows: TGTGCCACCAGTGATTTTCGACAGGGGGACGGTCAGCCCCAGCATTTT.

At least ten counts were recorded for this clone. The chain links TRBV28 to TRBJ2-7; TRBD2 matches at 12 bases. Germline trimming cut 5 bases from V and 4 bases from J; bases unmatched to any gene: 12. The germline V gene has CDR1 MDHEN and CDR2 SYDVKM. This CDR3 contains 17 residues. CDR3 sequence: CASSPAPASGRAYEQYF. The CDR3 DNA is TGTGCCAGCAGTCCCGCCCCGGCTAGCGGGAGGGCTTACGAGCAGTACTTC.

V usage is TRBV28 and J usage is TRBJ2-1; perhaps D is TRBD1 or TRBD2 (5 bases each). The CDR3 consists of 12 residues. Trimming shortened V by 5 bases and J by 9 bases, and 11 bases separated the two germline ends. Germline assignment: CDR1 MDHEN and CDR2 SYDVKM. The DNA of the CDR3 is TGTGCCAGCAGTCGGAATGGGGGTGAGCAGTTCTTC. It yields the protein CASSRNGGEQFF.

V and J are TRBV24-1 and TRBJ2-3; D possibly corresponds to TRBD2 (5 bases). This CDR3 spans 13 amino acids. CDR1 and CDR2 from the germline V gene are KGHDR and SFDVKD. V dropped 9 bases and J dropped 2 bases, with 11 bases sitting between them. CDR3 sequence (DNA): TGTGCCACCGGCTCGGGATCCACAGATACGCAGTATTTT. Protein sequence: CATGSGSTDTQYF.

This chain connects TRBV7-2 to TRBJ2-1; 8 nucleotides align to TRBD2. The CDR3 spans 16 residues. Germline trimming cut 1 base from V and 3 bases from J; bases unmatched to any gene: 5. Germline lookup yields CDR1 SGHTA and CDR2 FQGNSA. The CDR3 DNA is TGTGCCAGCAGCTTAGTGGCGGGAGGATTCTACAATGAGCAGTTCTTC. Translation: CASSLVAGGFYNEQFF.

V and J are TRBV11-1 and TRBJ2-7; the D gene is possibly TRBD1 (6 bases). This CDR3 comprises 14 residues. V shed 4 bases and J shed 2 bases, with 12 bases lying between them. Germline CDR1 is SGHAT and CDR2 is FQDESV (reference sequence). The CDR3 reads CASSSAGTPYEQYF. The CDR3 bases are TGTGCCAGCAGCTCAGCCGGGACACCCTACGAGCAGTACTTC.

V usage is TRBV18 and J usage is TRBJ2-7; D might be TRBD1 (7 bases). Between the trimmed V and J ends, which lost 2 bases and 3 bases, there was a span of 14 bases. The CDR3 is made up of 15 amino acids. Germline V gene sequence: CDR1 KGHSH, CDR2 LQKENI. Here the CDR3 reads CASSPMGQTSYEQYF. CDR3 bases: TGTGCCAGCTCACCAATGGGACAGACTAGCTACGAGCAGTACTTC.

This sequence joins TRBV27 and TRBJ2-4; D ambiguous. This CDR3 is built from 18 residues. The V end lost 4 bases, the J end lost 0 bases, and 19 bases lay between the germline ends. The germline V gene encodes CDR1 MNHEY and CDR2 SMNVEV (reference sequence). The chain's CDR3 is CASSSDPSRTLAKNIQYF. The CDR3 DNA reads as TGTGCCAGCAGTTCCGACCCCTCTCGTACCTTAGCCAAAAACATTCAGTACTTC.

In its sample, this clone was seen once. The chain carries TRBV4-3 and TRBJ1-2; tentative D call: TRBD1 (6 bases). The CDR3 covers 14 residues. V was trimmed by 0 bases and J by 8 bases, leaving 13 bases between them. Per germline, CDR1 LGHNA and CDR2 YSLEER. The CDR3 nucleotides are TGCGCCAGCAGCCAAGATAGGGGGGCGCGGGGCTACACCTTC. It encodes CASSQDRGARGYTF.

J is TRBJ2-3 and V is TRBV25-1, with TRBD2 identical over 11 bases. The junction had 13 bases not matched to a gene; V was cut back by 8 bases and J by 9 bases. Germline V gene lookup returns CDR1 MGHDK and CDR2 SYGVNS. This CDR3 contains 15 residues. CDR3 coding DNA: TGTGCCAGCGCGGCACTAGCGGGGGCCGGGGGGACGCAGTATTTT. Protein: CASAALAGAGGTQYF.

This chain uses TRBV7-9 with TRBJ2-6; D call uncertain. Germline values: CDR1 SEHNR, CDR2 FQNEAQ (reference sequence). The CDR3 is 16 residues long. V lost 1 base to trimming and J lost 0 bases, with 7 bases between them. The CDR3 bases are TGTGCCAGCAGCTTAGTCTTTGGCTCTGGGGCCAACGTCCTGACTTTC. The encoded protein is CASSLVFGSGANVLTF.